Below, 21 T cell receptor beta chains from the same sample are listed, as sequenced in a study of cytomegalovirus exposure and HLA in healthy donors. Amplification used 60 Vbeta primers and 13 Jbeta primers. Libraries were prepared by immunoSEQ multiplex PCR; TCRdb keeps only in-frame clonotypes and omits some of them. The table has approximately 140,000 clones, 75% to 80% seen once; the top ten hold approximately 2.9%. Sequencing was carried out using PBMCs. Every receptor here comes from a man between 40 and 49 years old in good health and CMV-seropositive.

This clone was observed a few times. This rearrangement joins TRBV2 to TRBJ1-4; D uncertain. Trimming removed 6 bases at V and 5 bases at J, with 10 bases between. Looked up from germline, CDR1 is SNHLY and CDR2 is FYNNEI. The CDR3 extends over 13 amino acids. For the CDR3, the DNA is TGTGCCAGCAGGGCGGGTAGGAATGAAAAACTGTTTTTT. This encodes CASRAGRNEKLFF.

The chain is built from TRBV6-5 and TRBJ2-5; 14 bases agree with TRBD2. Germline CDR1 and CDR2: MNHEY and SVGAGI. V trimming: 2 bases; J trimming: 11 bases; junction bases outside the gene matches: 7. CDR3 length: 15 amino acids. This chain's CDR3 is CASSYTTSGRGEQYF. The CDR3 region has the DNA TGTGCCAGCAGTTACACGACTAGCGGGAGGGGAGAGCAGTACTTC.

J is TRBJ2-3 and V is TRBV7-3, with D tentatively TRBD2 (5 bases). This CDR3 comprises 16 residues. Trimming pared 0 bases from V and 3 bases from J, leaving 13 bases between. Germline V gives CDR1 SGHTA, CDR2 FQGTGA. The DNA for the CDR3 is TGTGCCAGCAGCTTAACTACGGGATCTGGGACAGATACGCAGTATTTT. Protein product: CASSLTTGSGTDTQYF.

For the CDR3, the DNA is TGTGCCAGCAGTCAATTAGACAACTCTGGAAACACCATATATTTT. This codes for CASSQLDNSGNTIYF. J is TRBJ1-3 and V is TRBV25-1; D is ambiguous. Germline CDR1 and CDR2: MGHDK and SYGVNS. The V and J ends lost 5 bases and 0 bases respectively, with 11 bases between them. The CDR3 consists of 15 residues.

This rearrangement joins TRBV29-1 to TRBJ1-1, with D unclear. There are 14 residues in the CDR3. V lost 4 bases, J lost 1 base, and 13 bases lay in between. CDR1 is SQVTM and CDR2 is ANQGSEA in the germline V gene. This chain's CDR3 is CSVGTDLWNTEAFF. DNA of the CDR3: TGCAGCGTTGGGACTGACTTATGGAACACTGAAGCTTTCTTT.

Written as DNA, the CDR3 is TGTGCCAGCAGGCTAACAGGGGGCCTTGGAGAGACCCAGTACTTC. Encoded protein: CASRLTGGLGETQYF. The chain links TRBV6-5 to TRBJ2-5, with 9 bases fitting TRBD1. Losses at the gene ends were 6 bases for V and 4 bases for J; bases not matched to a gene: 9. The CDR3 runs to 15 residues. Germline CDR1 and CDR2: MNHEY and SVGAGI.

V and J are TRBV29-1 and TRBJ2-1; D is ambiguous. V lost 2 bases to trimming and J lost 5 bases, with 7 bases between them. The CDR3 runs to 12 residues. Germline CDR1 reads SQVTM; CDR2 reads ANQGSEA. CDR3 in DNA: TGCAGCGTTGAAAAGGAGAACAATGAGCAGTTCTTC. Protein sequence: CSVEKENNEQFF.

This clone occurred a few times. The chain is built from TRBV4-1 and TRBJ2-3; 7 nucleotides agree with TRBD2. The CDR3 consists of 16 residues. Looked up from germline, CDR1 is MGHRA and CDR2 is YSYEKL. V dropped 1 base and J dropped 0; count of bases not matched to a gene: 4. This chain's CDR3 is CASSQAAGSSTDTQYF. CDR3 coding DNA: TGCGCCAGCAGCCAAGCAGCGGGGTCTAGCACAGATACGCAGTATTTT.

This chain's CDR3 is CASSPPGGRGGDTQYF. As DNA, the CDR3 is TGTGCCAGCAGCCCCCCAGGGGGACGGGGCGGAGATACGCAGTATTTT. This chain connects TRBV7-9 to TRBJ2-3; 7 bases are a match to TRBD1. CDR3 length: 16 amino acids. The J segment lost 5 bases and the V segment lost 5 bases, leaving 13 bases of the junction unmatched. Germline values: CDR1 SEHNR, CDR2 FQNEAQ (reference sequence).

There are a few counts of this clone. The rearrangement uses TRBV5-4 and TRBJ2-1; perhaps TRBD1 as D (6 bases). Germline lookup yields CDR1 SGHNT and CDR2 YYREEE (reference sequence). There are 16 residues in the CDR3. Trimming shortened V by 1 base and J by 0 bases, and 11 bases separated the two germline ends. CDR3 DNA: TGTGCCAGCAGCTTGTATCAGGGGCGCTCCTACAATGAGCAGTTCTTC. It yields the protein CASSLYQGRSYNEQFF.

This clone has a handful of counts. The genes are TRBV5-1 and TRBJ2-5; TRBD2 is a possible D gene (5 bases). The germline gives CDR1 SGHRS, CDR2 YFSETQ. Trimming removed 0 bases from V and 2 bases from J, with 8 bases in between. The CDR3 runs 14 residues. The CDR3 nucleotides read TGCGCCAGCAGCTTGGGGGAGACACAAGAGACCCAGTACTTC. It yields the protein CASSLGETQETQYF.

V is TRBV2 and J is TRBJ1-1; maybe TRBD1 (5 bases). Trimming stripped 11 bases from V and 7 bases from J, with 17 bases between. Germline V CDR1 and CDR2: SNHLY, FYNNEI. CDR3 length equals 12 residues. The CDR3 DNA follows: TGTGCCCGGGGGTGGGGACCCCTTGAAGCTTTCTTT. Translating gives CARGWGPLEAFF.

V and J are TRBV19 and TRBJ1-2, with D possibly matching TRBD1 (6 bases). CDR1 is LNHDA and CDR2 is SQIVND in the germline V gene (reference sequence). CDR3 size: 12 residues. The V and J ends lost 6 bases and 6 bases respectively, with 11 bases between them. The CDR3 DNA is TGTGCCAGTAGACAAGGACAGAATGGCTACACCTTC. Its translation: CASRQGQNGYTF.

The V gene is TRBV5-1, the J gene TRBJ1-4; TRBD1 agrees at 7 bases. The V gene end was trimmed by 4 bases and the J gene end by 7 bases; junction bases not matched to a gene: 10. The CDR3 extends over 15 amino acids. Looked up from germline, CDR1 is SGHRS and CDR2 is YFSETQ. CDR3 DNA sequence: TGCGCCAGCAGCAATCGACAGGGCGTTGGTGAAAAACTGTTTTTT. This codes for CASSNRQGVGEKLFF.

The chain uses TRBV19 and TRBJ2-2; weak D call: TRBD1 (5 bases). Germline assignment: CDR1 LNHDA and CDR2 SQIVND (reference sequence). The CDR3 is 12 residues long. Trimming left V 8 bases short and J 6 bases short, with 10 bases between. The CDR3 nucleotides read TGTGCCAGTTGGGGCTACGCCGGGGAGCTGTTTTTT. As protein: CASWGYAGELFF.

This sequence joins TRBV6-5 and TRBJ2-2; the D is unclear. The CDR3 loop spans 11 amino acids. Germline CDR1 is MNHEY and CDR2 is SVGAGI. V lost 6 bases and J lost 7, with 6 bases in between. The CDR3 DNA is TGTGCCAGCAGAACTTACGGGGAGCTGTTTTTT. It specifies CASRTYGELFF.

The chain employs TRBV5-1 and TRBJ2-7; 9 bases are shared with TRBD2. The CDR3 is made up of 14 amino acids. CDR1 SGHRS and CDR2 YFSETQ come from the germline V gene. Trimming removed 5 bases from V and 3 bases from J; junction bases left unmatched: 6. CDR3 bases: TGCGCCAGCAGTCTTATAGCGGGGGACTACGAGCAGTACTTC. Translation gives CASSLIAGDYEQYF.

V gene TRBV5-1 combines with J gene TRBJ2-7; 9 bases align to TRBD2. Germline values: CDR1 SGHRS, CDR2 YFSETQ. CDR3 length: 17 amino acids. Trimming cost V 0 bases and J 0 bases; bases outside gene matches: 7. CDR3 residues: CASSLEASGASSYEQYF. CDR3 in DNA: TGCGCCAGCAGCTTGGAGGCTAGCGGGGCGAGCTCCTACGAGCAGTACTTC.

V gene TRBV2 combines with J gene TRBJ1-6, with 7 positions matching TRBD1. CDR1 and CDR2 from the germline V gene are SNHLY and FYNNEI. The CDR3 consists of 15 residues. Losses at the gene ends were 8 bases for V and 8 bases for J; bases not matched to a gene: 12. CDR3 DNA sequence: TGTGCCAGCGCACGACAGGGTGGTATTGATTCACCCCTCCACTTT. It encodes CASARQGGIDSPLHF.

The V gene is TRBV4-2, the J gene TRBJ2-7, with 8 positions matching TRBD2. CDR3 length equals 18 residues. The V gene's germline CDR1 is LGHNA and CDR2 YNFKEQ. Trimming took 2 bases from V and 2 from J; bases not matched to a gene: 14. The chain's CDR3 is CASSQSGLSGTIAYEQYF. In DNA, the CDR3 is TGTGCCAGCAGCCAAAGTGGACTTAGCGGGACAATAGCCTACGAGCAGTACTTC.

The chain employs TRBV10-3 and TRBJ1-2; maybe TRBD1 (6 bases). The CDR3 spans 14 residues. Germline V gene data show CDR1 as ENHRY and CDR2 as SYGVKD. V was cut by 9 bases and J by 6 bases, with 20 bases left in between. The CDR3, as DNA: TGTGCCATTACCCGGAGGGGGGGCGAGGATGGCTACACCTTC. This encodes CAITRRGGEDGYTF.